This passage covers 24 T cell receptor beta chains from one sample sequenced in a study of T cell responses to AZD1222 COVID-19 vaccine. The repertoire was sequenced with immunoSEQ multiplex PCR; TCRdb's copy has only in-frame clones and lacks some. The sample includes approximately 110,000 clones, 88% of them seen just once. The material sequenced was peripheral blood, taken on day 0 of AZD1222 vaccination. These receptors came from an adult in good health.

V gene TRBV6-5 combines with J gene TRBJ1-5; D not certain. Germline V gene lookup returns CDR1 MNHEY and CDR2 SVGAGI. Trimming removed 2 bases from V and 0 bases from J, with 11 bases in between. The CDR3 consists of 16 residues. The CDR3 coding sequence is TGTGCCAGCAGTTACAGGACGGCTGATAGCAATCAGCCCCAGCATTTT. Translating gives CASSYRTADSNQPQHF.

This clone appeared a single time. CDR3 in amino acids: CASSGDSHEQYF. The CDR3 nucleotides read TGTGCCAGCAGCGGCGATTCCCACGAGCAGTACTTC. J is TRBJ2-7 and V is TRBV7-2, with D unresolved. The CDR3 spans 12 residues. In germline, CDR1 is SGHTA, CDR2 FQGNSA. Between the trimmed V and J ends, which lost 5 bases and 5 bases, there was a span of 10 bases.

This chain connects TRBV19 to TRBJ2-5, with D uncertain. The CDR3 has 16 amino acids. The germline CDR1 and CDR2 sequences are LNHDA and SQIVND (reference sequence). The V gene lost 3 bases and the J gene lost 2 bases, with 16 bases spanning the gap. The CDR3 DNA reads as TGTGCCAGTAGTATGACGCCCCGGGCTATTCAAGAGACCCAGTACTTC. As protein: CASSMTPRAIQETQYF. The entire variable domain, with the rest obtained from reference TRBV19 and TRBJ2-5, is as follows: DGGITQSPKYLFRKEGQNVTLSCEQNLNHDAMYWYRQDPGQGLRLIYYSQIVNDFQKGDIAEGYSVSREKKESFPLTVTSAQKNPTAFYLCASSMTPRAIQETQYFGPGTRLLVL.

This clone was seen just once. The CDR3 loop reads CASSLMLSGNTIYF. The CDR3 coding sequence is TGTGCCAGCAGCTTAATGCTCTCTGGAAACACCATATATTTT. The chain uses TRBV7-8 and TRBJ1-3; D is unclear. The CDR3 is made up of 14 amino acids. V was shortened by 2 bases and J by 0 bases, with 5 bases between the two germline ends. Germline V gives CDR1 SGHVS, CDR2 FQNEAQ.

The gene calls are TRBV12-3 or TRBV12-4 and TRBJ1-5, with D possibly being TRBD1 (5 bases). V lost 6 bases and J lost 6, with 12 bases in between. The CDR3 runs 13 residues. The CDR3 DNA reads TGTGCCAGCAGACGGACAATTCTTCAGCCCCAGCATTTT. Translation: CASRRTILQPQHF.

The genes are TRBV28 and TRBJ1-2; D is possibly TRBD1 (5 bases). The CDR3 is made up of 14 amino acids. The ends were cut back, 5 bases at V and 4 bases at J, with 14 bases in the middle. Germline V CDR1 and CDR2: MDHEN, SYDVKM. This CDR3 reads CASSNRDGFYGYTF. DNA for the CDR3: TGTGCCAGCAGTAACCGGGACGGATTCTATGGCTACACCTTC.

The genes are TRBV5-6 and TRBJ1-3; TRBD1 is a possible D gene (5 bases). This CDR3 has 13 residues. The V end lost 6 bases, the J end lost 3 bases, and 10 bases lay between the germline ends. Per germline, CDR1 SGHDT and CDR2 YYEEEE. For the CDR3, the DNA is TGTGCCAGCACTCATGGGGGTGGAAACACCATATATTTT. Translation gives CASTHGGGNTIYF.

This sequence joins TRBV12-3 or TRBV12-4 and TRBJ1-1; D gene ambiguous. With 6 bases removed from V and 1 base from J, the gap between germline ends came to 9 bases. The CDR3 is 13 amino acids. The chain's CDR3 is CASSTRANTEAFF. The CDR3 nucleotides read TGTGCCAGCAGCACTAGGGCGAACACTGAAGCTTTCTTT.

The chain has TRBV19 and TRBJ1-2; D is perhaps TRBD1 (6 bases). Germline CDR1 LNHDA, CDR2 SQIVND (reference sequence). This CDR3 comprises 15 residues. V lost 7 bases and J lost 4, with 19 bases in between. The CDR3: CASNLDRFPSYGYTF. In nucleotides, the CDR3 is TGTGCCAGTAACCTCGACAGGTTTCCCTCCTATGGCTACACCTTC. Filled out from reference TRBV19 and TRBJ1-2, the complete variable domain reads DGGITQSPKYLFRKEGQNVTLSCEQNLNHDAMYWYRQDPGQGLRLIYYSQIVNDFQKGDIAEGYSVSREKKESFPLTVTSAQKNPTAFYLCASNLDRFPSYGYTFGSGTRLTVV.

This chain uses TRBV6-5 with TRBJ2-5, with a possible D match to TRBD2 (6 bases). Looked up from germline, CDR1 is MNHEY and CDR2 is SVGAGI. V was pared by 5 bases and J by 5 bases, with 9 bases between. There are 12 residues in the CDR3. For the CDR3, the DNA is TGTGCCAGCAGTCAAAGCGGGGAGACCCAGTACTTC. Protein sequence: CASSQSGETQYF.

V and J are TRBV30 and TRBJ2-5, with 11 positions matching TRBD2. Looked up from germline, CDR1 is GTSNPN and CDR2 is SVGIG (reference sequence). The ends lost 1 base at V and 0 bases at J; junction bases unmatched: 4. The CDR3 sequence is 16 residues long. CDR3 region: CAWSERLAGYQETQYF. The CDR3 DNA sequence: TGTGCCTGGAGTGAGCGACTAGCGGGGTACCAAGAGACCCAGTACTTC.

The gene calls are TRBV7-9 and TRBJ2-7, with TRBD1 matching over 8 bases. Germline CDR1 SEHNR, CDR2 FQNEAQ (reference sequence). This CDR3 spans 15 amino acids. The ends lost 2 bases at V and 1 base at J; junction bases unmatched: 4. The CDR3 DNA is TGTGCCAGCAGCTTATTTCAGGGGGCTTCCTACGAGCAGTACTTC. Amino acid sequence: CASSLFQGASYEQYF.

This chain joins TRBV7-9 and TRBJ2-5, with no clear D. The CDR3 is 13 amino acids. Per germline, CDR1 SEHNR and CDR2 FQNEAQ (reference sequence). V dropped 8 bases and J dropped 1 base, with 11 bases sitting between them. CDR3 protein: CASFSDIQETQYF. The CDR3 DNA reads TGTGCCAGCTTCTCCGACATCCAAGAGACCCAGTACTTC.

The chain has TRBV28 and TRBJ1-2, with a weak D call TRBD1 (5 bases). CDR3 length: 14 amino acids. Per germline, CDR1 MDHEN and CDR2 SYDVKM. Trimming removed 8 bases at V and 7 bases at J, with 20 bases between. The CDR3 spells CASDRAQGPGGYTF. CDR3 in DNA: TGTGCCAGCGACCGAGCTCAGGGACCTGGTGGCTACACCTTC.

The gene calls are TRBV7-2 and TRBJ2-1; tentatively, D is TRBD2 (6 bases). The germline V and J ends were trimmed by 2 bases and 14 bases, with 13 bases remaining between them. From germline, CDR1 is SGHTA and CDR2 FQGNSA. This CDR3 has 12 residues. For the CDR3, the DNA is TGTGCCAGCAGCTTAATGTCGGGAGTTAAGTTCTTC. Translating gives CASSLMSGVKFF.

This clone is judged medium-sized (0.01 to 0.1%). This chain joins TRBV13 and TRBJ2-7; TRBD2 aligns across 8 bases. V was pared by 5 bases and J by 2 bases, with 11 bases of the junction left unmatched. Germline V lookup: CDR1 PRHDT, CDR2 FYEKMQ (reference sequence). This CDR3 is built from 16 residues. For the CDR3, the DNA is TGTGCCAGCAGCGGGCCTAGCGGGTCTGAGACCTACGAGCAGTACTTC. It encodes CASSGPSGSETYEQYF.

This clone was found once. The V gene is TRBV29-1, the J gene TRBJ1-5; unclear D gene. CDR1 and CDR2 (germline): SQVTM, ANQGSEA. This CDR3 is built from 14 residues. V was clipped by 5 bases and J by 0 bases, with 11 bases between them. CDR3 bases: TGCAGCGTTTCCAAGCCCTTTAGCAATCAGCCCCAGCATTTT. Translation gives CSVSKPFSNQPQHF.

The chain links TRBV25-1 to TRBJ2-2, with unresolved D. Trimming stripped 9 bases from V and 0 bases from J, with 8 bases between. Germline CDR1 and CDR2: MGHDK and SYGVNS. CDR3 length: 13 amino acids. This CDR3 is CASRTANTGELFF. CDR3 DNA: TGTGCCAGTCGGACGGCGAACACCGGGGAGCTGTTTTTT. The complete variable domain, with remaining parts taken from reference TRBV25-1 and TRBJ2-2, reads EADIYQTPRYLVIGTGKKITLECSQTMGHDKMYWYQQDPGMELHLIHYSYGVNSTEKGDLSSESTVSRIRTEHFPLTLESARPSHTSQYLCASRTANTGELFFGEGSRLTVL.

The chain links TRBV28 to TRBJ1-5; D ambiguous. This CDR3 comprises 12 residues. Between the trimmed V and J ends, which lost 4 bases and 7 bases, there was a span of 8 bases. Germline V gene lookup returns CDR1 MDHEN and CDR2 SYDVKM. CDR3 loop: CASSSRWQPQHF. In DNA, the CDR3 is TGTGCCAGCAGTTCGAGGTGGCAGCCCCAGCATTTT.

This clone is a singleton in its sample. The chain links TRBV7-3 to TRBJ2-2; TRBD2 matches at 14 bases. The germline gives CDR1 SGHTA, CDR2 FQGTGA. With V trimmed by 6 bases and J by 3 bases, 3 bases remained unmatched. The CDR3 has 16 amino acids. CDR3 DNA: TGTGCCAGCAGGCGGACTAGCGGGGGGCACACCGGGGAGCTGTTTTTT. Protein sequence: CASRRTSGGHTGELFF.

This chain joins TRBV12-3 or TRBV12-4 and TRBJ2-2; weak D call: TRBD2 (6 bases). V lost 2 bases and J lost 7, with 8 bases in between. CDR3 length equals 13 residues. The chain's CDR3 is CASSLSGSGELFF. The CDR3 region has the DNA TGTGCCAGCAGTTTATCCGGGAGCGGGGAGCTGTTTTTT.

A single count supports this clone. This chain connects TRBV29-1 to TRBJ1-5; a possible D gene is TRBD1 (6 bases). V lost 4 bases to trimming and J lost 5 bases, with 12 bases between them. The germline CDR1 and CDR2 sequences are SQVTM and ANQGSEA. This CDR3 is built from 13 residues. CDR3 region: CSVGGQGDQPQHF. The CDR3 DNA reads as TGCAGCGTTGGGGGGCAGGGTGATCAGCCCCAGCATTTT.

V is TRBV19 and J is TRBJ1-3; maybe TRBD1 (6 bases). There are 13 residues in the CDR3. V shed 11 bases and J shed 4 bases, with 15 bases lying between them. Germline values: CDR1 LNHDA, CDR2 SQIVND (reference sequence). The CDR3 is CARLIGQGNTIYF. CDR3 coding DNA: TGTGCCCGCCTTATCGGACAGGGAAACACCATATATTTT.

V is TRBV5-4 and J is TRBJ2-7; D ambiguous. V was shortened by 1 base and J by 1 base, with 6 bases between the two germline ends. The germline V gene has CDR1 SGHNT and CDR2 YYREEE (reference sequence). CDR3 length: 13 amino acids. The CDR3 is CASSLPTSYEQYF. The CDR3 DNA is TGTGCCAGCAGCTTGCCGACATCCTACGAGCAGTACTTC.